This paragraph reports one T cell receptor beta chain. Its antigen is still unknown. No base quality information exists; no much larger clone differs at one position. Counted from cysteine to phenylalanine, this CDR3 has 11 amino acids. CDR3 DNA is the only sequence kept; it has 33 bases, read in frame from the first base. The germline V gene sets CDR1 to SGHAT and CDR2 to FQNNGV. The V and J ends are trimmed by 5 bases and 7 bases, leaving 9 bases between them. Systemically healthy Caucasian individuals from Russia, 35 to 50 in total and aged about 6 to 95 years, were included as donors. Around 10 milliliters of peripheral blood were drawn from each donor into EDTA-treated Vacutainer tubes. Ficoll-Paque density-gradient centrifugation was used to isolate PBMCs, with at least 7 million per sample. Total RNA, at least 5.5 micrograms per sample, was extracted from PBMCs with Trizol reagent. For every donor, an aliquot of PBMCs went through flow cytometry to measure the percentages of naive CD45RAhigh/CD27high T cells.

The sample is drawn from a study of blood T cells in healthy people across ages (dated by TCRdb to 2014 to 2015). Looking at the study overall: In model experiments, roughly one uniquely barcoded TCR beta cDNA molecule per two T cells was captured by template switching. Using deep sequencing normalized with unique cDNA molecular identifiers, the study measured how TCR beta repertoire diversity changes with age. The donors were divided into four age groups: young (average approximately 16 years), middle-aged (approximately 41), aged (approximately 64) and long-lived (around 87). To avoid experimental bias, donors of different ages were distributed randomly across sequencing lanes. Using the same blood draw, the study looked at two additional independent replicas of 1 million unique cDNA reads for two donors, one aged 18 to 30 and the other aged 80 or older. Paper-wide results and their limitations: Total diversity estimates from one million sequenced T cells were considered lower bounds and underestimates. Bulk unsorted PBMC profiling prevented conclusive comparison of naive and antigen-experienced compartments. Because the CMV infection status of the donors was unknown, age-related changes in expanded clonotypes may potentially have been confounded. There was a strong correlation between observed TCR beta diversity and the percentage of naive T cells measured by flow cytometry. Compared with the aged group, the long-lived group had more naive CD4+ T cells, fewer expanded clones and increased TCR diversity, suggesting age selection. Observed TCR beta diversity per million T cells fell roughly linearly with age, and a significant reduction was already apparent by age roughly 41.

The library came from 5' RACE. Instrument on record: Illumina HiSeq 2500. A second PCR of roughly 6 to 11 cycles was run with a J-beta primer mix and a sample-barcoded 5' primer. A template-switch 5' adaptor carrying 12 random nucleotides introduced a unique molecular identifier onto each TCR beta cDNA molecule. Each sample yielded at least 2.5 million CDR3-containing paired-end reads. The Mint cDNA synthesis kit, primed by a TRBC-specific oligonucleotide, was used to synthesize first-strand cDNA from all RNA. Following uracil-DNA glycosylase treatment, a first 18-cycle PCR with universal primers M1SS and BC2_uni_R was performed on all cDNA. Concerning the study's data processing: Each sample was normalized by randomly selecting 1 million high-quality reads, each carrying a distinct molecular identifier. Instead of being binned into consensus sequences, reads that shared molecular identifiers were thrown out. MiTCR, run with a Q25 quality threshold and the strictest error-elimination algorithm, handled CDR3 identification, clonotype clustering and error correction. A nonparametric unseen species model with Euler transformation was used to estimate lower-bound total TCR beta diversity. Using fastp at Q25 and MiXCR, TCRdb reprocessed the public reads and kept productive beta chains. Under each unique CDR3 protein, matching rows form one entry showing the most common genes and DNA. The V and J calls and clone size come from TCRdb's table, not from the authors' own analysis. Across this sample there are under 1 million distinct CDR3 sequences, with under 45% seen only once. The ten biggest clones cover about a fifth of the sample.

The sequence links TRBV11-2 to TRBJ2-7; the D gene remains uncertain. The TCR originated in a man in his sixties in good health. Sequenced material: blood. The CDR3 corresponds to CASSPRREQYF. The nucleotides are TGTGCCAGCAGCCCCCGACGGGAGCAGTACTTC. Joined to the reference TRBV11-2 and TRBJ2-7 proteins, this CDR3 gives the full variable domain: EAGVAQSPRYKIIEKRQSVAFWCNPISGHATLYWYQQILGQGPKLLIQFQNNGVVDDSQLPKDRFSAERLKGVDSTLKIQPAKLEDSAVYLCASSPRREQYFGPGTRLTVT.